Below, 11 T cell receptor beta chains from the same sample are listed, as sequenced in a study of precursors of human CD4 cytotoxic T cells. TCRdb passed the reads through MiXCR, listing each CDR3 protein once. Of approximately 670 distinct CDR3 sequences in the sample, 20% to 25% were seen once. Four sorted CD4+ memory subsets, central memory, effector memory, IL-7R-high TEMRA and IL-7R-negative TEMRA, were UMI-sequenced. What was sequenced was memory CD4+ T cells from blood (PBMCs). These receptors originate from a human donor in good health.

This clonotype was counted only a few times. The chain employs TRBV7-6 and TRBJ2-5; D not resolved. The germline gives CDR1 SGHVS, CDR2 FNYEAQ. The CDR3 has 10 amino acids. Trimming pared 5 bases from V and 8 bases from J, leaving 6 bases between. The CDR3 loop is CASSPPTQYF. For the CDR3, the DNA is TGTGCCAGCAGCCCTCCAACCCAGTACTTC.

By share, this clonotype ranks as large (0.1 to 1%). The CDR3 coding sequence is TGTGCCAGCAGCCGAGGGGCCTACGAGCAGTACTTC. Amino acids: CASSRGAYEQYF. V gene TRBV12-3 or TRBV12-4 combines with J gene TRBJ2-7; either TRBD1 or TRBD2 may fit D (5 bases each). V was shortened by 6 bases and J by 2 bases, with 8 bases between the two germline ends. This CDR3 region has 12 residues.

The chain links TRBV5-1 to TRBJ2-5; 11 bases agree with TRBD1. Germline CDR1 and CDR2: SGHRS and YFSETQ. Trimming cost V 0 bases and J 5 bases; bases outside gene matches: 6. CDR3 length: 16 residues. The DNA for the CDR3 is TGCGCCAGCAGCTTGGGGACAGGGGGCGGATGGGAGACCCAGTACTTC. Translated: CASSLGTGGGWETQYF.

The rearrangement links TRBV19 to TRBJ1-4; TRBD1 might be the D (5 bases). Germline V gene sequence: CDR1 LNHDA, CDR2 SQIVND (reference sequence). The CDR3 has 15 amino acids. The V end was cut by 4 bases, the J end by 1 base, with 10 bases between. This CDR3 is CASSRRDGTNEKLFF. The DNA for the CDR3 is TGTGCCAGTAGTAGGAGGGACGGAACTAATGAAAAACTGTTTTTT.

The V and J genes are TRBV20-1 and TRBJ1-2; a weak D match, TRBD1 (6 bases). Trimming removed 0 bases from V and 7 bases from J, with 9 bases in between. Germline V gene lookup returns CDR1 DFQATT and CDR2 SNEGSKA (reference sequence). The CDR3 sequence is 12 residues long. The CDR3 bases are TGCAGTGCTAGAGAAGGGGGTGGTGGCTACACCTTC. It codes for CSAREGGGGYTF.

This clonotype was seen only a few times. The chain combines TRBV19 with TRBJ2-1; D is unresolved. This CDR3 is built from 13 residues. From germline, CDR1 is LNHDA and CDR2 SQIVND (reference sequence). V shed 5 bases and J shed 6 bases, with 11 bases lying between them. The CDR3 loop is CASSSYFANEQFF. The CDR3 DNA sequence: TGTGCCAGTAGTTCCTACTTCGCCAATGAGCAGTTCTTC.

This clonotype was recorded a few times. This chain uses TRBV5-1 with TRBJ2-7; 9 bases map to TRBD1. CDR3 length: 15 amino acids. V lost 3 bases, J lost 1 base, and 5 bases stayed unmatched. Germline CDR1 reads SGHRS; CDR2 reads YFSETQ. CDR3 loop: CASSSTGQGSYEQYF. The CDR3 DNA reads as TGCGCCAGCAGCTCAACGGGACAGGGATCCTACGAGCAGTACTTC.

The rearrangement links TRBV20-1 to TRBJ2-1, with D perhaps matching TRBD1 or TRBD2 (5 bases each). The V gene's germline CDR1 is DFQATT and CDR2 SNEGSKA (reference sequence). There are 14 residues in the CDR3. V was pared by 4 bases and J by 5 bases, with 15 bases between. As DNA, the CDR3 is TGCAGTGCTAATCCGGGACGTCTCCACAATGAGCAGTTCTTC. Residues: CSANPGRLHNEQFF.

The V call is TRBV4-1, the J call TRBJ2-2; 10 positions agree with TRBD2. J gave up 9 bases and V 0 bases, and 13 bases lay outside the gene matches. Germline CDR1 reads MGHRA; CDR2 reads YSYEKL. This CDR3 comprises 18 residues. This CDR3 is CASSQDWASGSAHRELFF. DNA for the CDR3: TGCGCCAGCAGCCAAGATTGGGCTAGCGGGAGTGCCCACAGGGAGCTGTTTTTT.

This clonotype is labeled large. V is TRBV30 and J is TRBJ1-2, with unresolved D. Germline V gene data show CDR1 as GTSNPN and CDR2 as SVGIG (reference sequence). This CDR3 is 13 amino acids long. The V end was cut by 2 bases, the J end by 4 bases, with 11 bases between. The CDR3 reads CAWSMKGGYGYTF. The CDR3 DNA reads as TGTGCCTGGAGTATGAAGGGCGGCTATGGCTACACCTTC.

This clonotype occurred once. The chain has TRBV3-1 and TRBJ1-6; no definite D call. Germline CDR1 and CDR2: LGHDT and YNNKEL (reference sequence). The CDR3 is 13 amino acids. V was cut by 5 bases and J by 8 bases, with 10 bases left in between. The CDR3 reads CASSDVKDSPLHF. The CDR3 DNA follows: TGTGCCAGCAGCGACGTGAAGGATTCACCCCTCCACTTT.